The rows below give T cell receptor beta chains drawn from one sample of a study of blood T cell repertoires in COVID-19. TCRdb keeps only in-frame clones here, not all; method: immunoSEQ multiplex PCR. The profile shows 200,000 to 250,000 clones, 85% of them singletons. Source material: peripheral blood. Receptors were obtained from a woman aged 55-69 years with active or convalescent COVID-19. The CDR3 runs from the conserved cysteine through the conserved F or W. The D gene is left open where the match is weak. The size field is filled for only some rows; it gives once, few, many or a size class.

D gene	V gene	clone size	J gene	CDR3 protein	CDR3 DNA
NA	TRBV12-3/TRBV12-4	NA	TRBJ1-1	CASSFLSDAFF	TGTGCCAGCAGTTTTCTAAGCGACGCTTTCTTT
NA	TRBV19	NA	TRBJ1-1	CASSILPRRQVTMNTEAFF	TGTGCCAGTAGTATTCTCCCCCGCCGACAGGTGACCATGAACACTGAAGCTTTCTTT
TRBD2	TRBV11-2	once	TRBJ2-1	CASSLDALRVAGERNEQFF	TGTGCCAGCAGCTTAGATGCCCTAAGGGTAGCGGGAGAACGGAATGAGCAGTTCTTC
NA	TRBV28	NA	TRBJ1-1	CASSLSGEEAFF	TGTGCCAGCAGCCTTAGCGGGGAAGAAGCTTTCTTT
TRBD2	TRBV29-1	NA	TRBJ2-1	CSVLLAGGLGEQFF	TGCAGCGTGCTACTAGCGGGAGGGCTCGGTGAGCAGTTCTTC
NA	TRBV28	NA	TRBJ2-1	CASSLGGHIYNEQFF	TGTGCCAGCAGTTTGGGGGGTCACATCTACAATGAGCAGTTCTTC
NA	TRBV19	NA	TRBJ2-3	CASRKTGTYGGDTQYF	TGTGCCAGTAGGAAAACCGGGACTTACGGTGGAGATACGCAGTATTTT
NA	TRBV4-1	NA	TRBJ1-4	CASSPTYFVDEKLFF	TGCGCCAGCAGCCCCACCTATTTCGTCGATGAAAAACTGTTTTTT
NA	TRBV7-9	NA	TRBJ2-5	CASSWTGTQYF	TGTGCCAGCAGCTGGACTGGGACCCAGTACTTC
TRBD2	TRBV6-1	NA	TRBJ2-3	CASSDTGGLDTQYF	TGTGCCAGCAGTGACACGGGAGGGCTGGATACGCAGTATTTT
NA	TRBV5-6	once	TRBJ1-2	CASSRQSPGEGYTF	TGTGCCAGCAGCCGCCAATCCCCAGGGGAGGGCTACACCTTC
TRBD2	TRBV19	NA	TRBJ2-1	CASSMTSGTPTWTNEQFF	TGTGCCAGTAGTATGACTAGCGGGACCCCAACGTGGACCAATGAGCAGTTCTTC
NA	TRBV5-1	NA	TRBJ1-1	CASSSHGGTEAFF	TGCGCCAGCAGCTCTCACGGGGGAACTGAAGCTTTCTTT
NA	TRBV14	NA	TRBJ1-1	CASSQDQAGGNTEAFF	TGTGCCAGCAGCCAAGACCAGGCGGGGGGCAACACTGAAGCTTTCTTT